This entry lists 5 T cell receptor beta chains sequenced from one sample in a study of T cells expressing NK-cell markers. Using the 5' RACE reads, TCRdb records one entry per CDR3 protein without DNA. Its clone listing holds 150,000 to 200,000 distinct CDR3 sequences. Sequences were obtained from blood T cells: a sorted CD56 or NKG2C T cell subset, CD4+ or CD8+ T cells, or bulk PBMC T cells (not recorded which). The receptors derive from a man aged 18 to 69 in good health.

The rearrangement uses TRBV28 and TRBJ2-5; checking the TCRdb D call of TRBD2 is not possible without DNA. The germline CDR1 and CDR2 sequences are MDHEN and SYDVKM. This CDR3 is 14 amino acids long. The CDR3 region is CASSALAFRETQYF.

The chain uses TRBV12-3 or TRBV12-4 and TRBJ1-1; TCRdb proposes TRBD1, but this gene call is untestable without DNA. This CDR3 is 15 amino acids long. CDR3: CASSTYGGGSTEAFF.

This chain connects TRBV7-2 to TRBJ1-1. The CDR3 length is 13 residues. The germline gives CDR1 SGHTA, CDR2 FQGNSA. CDR3: CASSLGGDLEAFF.

The gene calls are TRBV20-1 and TRBJ2-4; there is no DNA to check the TCRdb D call of TRBD1. The CDR3 loop spans 15 amino acids. Germline V gives CDR1 DFQATT, CDR2 SNEGSKA (reference sequence). The CDR3 here is CSAREGPLAKNIQYF.

V is TRBV15 and J is TRBJ1-1; TCRdb reports TRBD1, a call that lacks DNA to check it against. This CDR3 contains 14 residues. The germline V gene encodes CDR1 LNHNV and CDR2 YYDKDF (reference sequence). CDR3 region: CATSREGEMPEAFF.